This TCR beta chain was captured by sequencing in a study of blood T cell repertoires in COVID-19. Study information: COVID-19 samples collected from the United States, Italy and Spain covered acute and convalescent phases.

The protocol was immunoSEQ multiplex PCR, while the TCRdb copy is restricted to in-frame clones and leaves out a portion. The table has hundreds of thousands of clones, over 75% seen once; the top ten hold just under 1%. Germline assignment: CDR1 SGHTA and CDR2 FQGNSA. The CDR3 covers 16 residues. With 3 bases clipped from V and 0 bases from J, the junction kept 4 bases outside the gene matches. The sequencing input was PBMCs or T cells enriched from blood (not recorded which). The chain recombines TRBV7-2 with TRBJ2-3; TRBD2 matches 9 bases. This clonotype was sampled from a woman in her twenties or thirties who had recovered from COVID-19. This chain's CDR3 is CASSFMAGGSTDTQYF. The CDR3 region has the DNA TGTGCCAGCAGCTTTATGGCGGGAGGGAGCACAGATACGCAGTATTTT.